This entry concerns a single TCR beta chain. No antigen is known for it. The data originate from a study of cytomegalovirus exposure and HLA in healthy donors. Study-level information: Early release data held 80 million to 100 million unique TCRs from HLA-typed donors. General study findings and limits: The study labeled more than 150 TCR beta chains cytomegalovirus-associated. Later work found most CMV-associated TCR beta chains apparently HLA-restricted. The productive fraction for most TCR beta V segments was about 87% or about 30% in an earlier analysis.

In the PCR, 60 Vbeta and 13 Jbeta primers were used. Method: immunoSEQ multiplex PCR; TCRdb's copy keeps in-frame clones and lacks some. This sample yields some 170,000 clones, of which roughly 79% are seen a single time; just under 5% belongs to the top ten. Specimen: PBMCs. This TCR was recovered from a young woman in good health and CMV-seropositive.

The CDR3 nucleotides are TGTGCCAGCAGCACCACAGGGATTACAGATACGCAGTATTTT. This gives the protein CASSTTGITDTQYF. The chain combines TRBV7-6 with TRBJ2-3; tentatively, D is TRBD1 (6 bases). Trimming removed 5 bases at V and 3 bases at J, with 12 bases between. The V gene's germline CDR1 is SGHVS and CDR2 FNYEAQ. This CDR3 region has 14 residues.